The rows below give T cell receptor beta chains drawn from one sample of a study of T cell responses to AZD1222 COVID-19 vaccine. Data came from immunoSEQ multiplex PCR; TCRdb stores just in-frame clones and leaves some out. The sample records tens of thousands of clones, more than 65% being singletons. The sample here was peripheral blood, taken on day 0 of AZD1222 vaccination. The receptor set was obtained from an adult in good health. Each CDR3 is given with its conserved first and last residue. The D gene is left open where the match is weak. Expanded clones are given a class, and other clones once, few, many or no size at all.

cdr3_nt: TGTGCCAGCAGCCGGACGCCTGACAATGAGCAGTTCTTC; cdr3_aa: CASSRTPDNEQFF; clone_size: -; v_call: TRBV11-3; d_call: -; j_call: TRBJ2-1
cdr3_nt: TGTGCCAGCAGTAGCGATAGGAGGGGGCGCGCCGGGGAGCTGTTTTTT; cdr3_aa: CASSSDRRGRAGELFF; clone_size: once; v_call: TRBV25-1; d_call: -; j_call: TRBJ2-2
cdr3_nt: TGTGCCAGCAGCACGGGAGGAAACACCGGGGAGCTGTTTTTT; cdr3_aa: CASSTGGNTGELFF; clone_size: few; v_call: TRBV2; d_call: TRBD2; j_call: TRBJ2-2
cdr3_nt: TGTGCCAGCAGCTCGAGCCGGTATGGCTACACCTTC; cdr3_aa: CASSSSRYGYTF; clone_size: once; v_call: TRBV7-2; d_call: -; j_call: TRBJ1-2
cdr3_nt: TGTGCCAGCAGTCTGCCAGACAGCTCCTACAATGAGCAGTTCTTC; cdr3_aa: CASSLPDSSYNEQFF; clone_size: -; v_call: TRBV6-2/TRBV6-3; d_call: -; j_call: TRBJ2-1
cdr3_nt: TGTGCCAGCAGTTTGGGACTAGCGGTATCCGGGGAGCTGTTTTTT; cdr3_aa: CASSLGLAVSGELFF; clone_size: -; v_call: TRBV28; d_call: TRBD2; j_call: TRBJ2-2
cdr3_nt: TGTGCTAGTGGTTTGGCTTACAGGGCGAACACTGAAGCTTTCTTT; cdr3_aa: CASGLAYRANTEAFF; clone_size: -; v_call: TRBV12-5; d_call: -; j_call: TRBJ1-1
cdr3_nt: TGTGCCAGCAGTTACGGGGCAGGAGGGGGCGCTGAAGCTTTCTTT; cdr3_aa: CASSYGAGGGAEAFF; clone_size: -; v_call: TRBV6-5; d_call: TRBD1; j_call: TRBJ1-1
cdr3_nt: TGTGCCAGTAGTTATAGTTTGGTACGGTTAGATCAGCCCCAGCATTTT; cdr3_aa: CASSYSLVRLDQPQHF; clone_size: -; v_call: TRBV19; d_call: -; j_call: TRBJ1-5
cdr3_nt: TGTGCCAGCAGTTACCAGCGGTACAATGAGCAGTTCTTC; cdr3_aa: CASSYQRYNEQFF; clone_size: -; v_call: TRBV6-5; d_call: -; j_call: TRBJ2-1
cdr3_nt: TGTGCCAGCAGTTTCTTCGCGGGTGGAGGGGGGGAGACCCAGTACTTC; cdr3_aa: CASSFFAGGGGETQYF; clone_size: -; v_call: TRBV28; d_call: -; j_call: TRBJ2-5
cdr3_nt: TGTGCCAGCAGCTCGTCCGGGACTCCTCTTATCGGAACCTTC; cdr3_aa: CASSSSGTPLIGTF; clone_size: -; v_call: TRBV7-3; d_call: -; j_call: TRBJ1-2
cdr3_nt: TGTGCCAGCAGCTTGGGGACGGGGCGCGGCGAATTCTTC; cdr3_aa: CASSLGTGRGEFF; clone_size: -; v_call: TRBV7-2; d_call: -; j_call: TRBJ2-1
cdr3_nt: TGTGCCAGCAGCTTAGCCCCTTCTAGCGGGGGGTACAATGAGCAGTTCTTC; cdr3_aa: CASSLAPSSGGYNEQFF; clone_size: few; v_call: TRBV7-2; d_call: TRBD2; j_call: TRBJ2-1
cdr3_nt: TGTGCCATAAGGACAGGGGGCACTGAAGCTTTCTTT; cdr3_aa: CAIRTGGTEAFF; clone_size: -; v_call: TRBV10-3; d_call: TRBD1; j_call: TRBJ1-1
cdr3_nt: TGTGCCAGCAGTCCTAGCGGCCCTCGGGGCGAGCAGTACTTC; cdr3_aa: CASSPSGPRGEQYF; clone_size: -; v_call: TRBV28; d_call: TRBD2; j_call: TRBJ2-7
cdr3_nt: TGTGCCAGCAATCTCGCTACGCGCGGCACTGAAGCTTTCTTT; cdr3_aa: CASNLATRGTEAFF; clone_size: -; v_call: TRBV28; d_call: -; j_call: TRBJ1-1
cdr3_nt: TGTGCCAGTAGTCCTAGACTAGCGGGAGAAAGTGAGCAGTTCTTC; cdr3_aa: CASSPRLAGESEQFF; clone_size: -; v_call: TRBV19; d_call: TRBD2; j_call: TRBJ2-1
cdr3_nt: TGTGCCAGCAGCCAAGAGCGAACGGTAGCTTTCTTT; cdr3_aa: CASSQERTVAFF; clone_size: -; v_call: TRBV14; d_call: -; j_call: TRBJ1-1
cdr3_nt: TGTGCCAGCAGCCAAGAGGGATCTCACATTCAGTACTTC; cdr3_aa: CASSQEGSHIQYF; clone_size: -; v_call: TRBV3-1/TRBV3-2; d_call: -; j_call: TRBJ2-4
cdr3_nt: TGTGCCAGCAGCCAACGTAGCTCCTATAATTCACCCCTCCACTTT; cdr3_aa: CASSQRSSYNSPLHF; clone_size: -; v_call: TRBV11-2; d_call: -; j_call: TRBJ1-6
cdr3_nt: TGTGCCAGCAGCTCGGATTGGGGGGAGGGCTACGAGCAGTACTTC; cdr3_aa: CASSSDWGEGYEQYF; clone_size: -; v_call: TRBV9; d_call: TRBD2; j_call: TRBJ2-7
cdr3_nt: TGTGCCAGCAGCTTGGGGGACAGGGAGTACTATGGCTACACCTTC; cdr3_aa: CASSLGDREYYGYTF; clone_size: -; v_call: TRBV5-6; d_call: TRBD1; j_call: TRBJ1-2